This TCR beta chain was recorded in a study of STAT5B mutations in CD4+ large granular lymphocyte leukemia. Looking at the study overall: Among healthy donors, a particular HLA allele went with more CDR3 'QG' motifs. Regarding the study as a whole: Main leukemic clonotypes were patient-specific, but approximately 25% appeared at low frequency elsewhere. TRBV06-family usage was enriched in top patient clones (8/27) versus controls (2/35). Patient CD4-sorted repertoires looked more clonal than healthy CD4+ repertoires, even without putative leukemic clones.

Note on this clone: The antigen is unknown.

Only in-frame clones appear in the TCRdb table, and some are missing; sequencing was by immunoSEQ multiplex PCR. The repertoire holds 30,000 to 40,000 clones, with roughly 65% as singletons. Germline loops: CDR1 SEHNR, CDR2 FQNEAQ (reference sequence). The CDR3 has 15 residues. The V end was cut by 0 bases, the J end by 5 bases, with 8 bases between. This receptor was taken from a human donor in good health. The rearrangement joins TRBV7-9 to TRBJ1-6, with a tentative D call TRBD1 (5 bases). Sequencing was performed on CD4+ T cells from blood buffy coats. The CDR3: CASSLAGDNNSPLHF. CDR3 nucleotide sequence: TGTGCCAGCAGCTTAGCAGGGGATAATAATTCACCCCTCCACTTT.